This note documents a single TCR beta chain sequence. There are a few counts of this clone. Its specific antigen is unknown. Base qualities are not provided; no much larger clone lies one nucleotide away. The pancreatic ductal adenocarcinoma patients who were selected had gone through surgery without receiving any neoadjuvant therapy. After peripheral blood was drawn into heparin tubes, PBMCs were separated on a histopaque density gradient and then cryopreserved in around 11% DMSO. The DNeasy Blood and Tissue Kit, with Proteinase K and RNase treatment, was used to extract genomic DNA from more than five PBMC specimens and 9 or 10 flash-frozen tumor specimens. The data originate from a study of T cells in pancreatic ductal adenocarcinoma (dated by TCRdb to 2015 to 2018). Regarding the complete study: Surgically resected pancreatic ductal adenocarcinoma specimens were analyzed for the quantity, spatial distribution, and characteristics of both suppressive cells and tumor-infiltrating CD8+ T cells, an effort aimed at clarifying the adaptive T-cell response occurring naturally.

V and J are truncated by 0 bases and 4 bases respectively, leaving an intervening sequence of 11 bases. The CDR3 starts with the cysteine, ends with the phenylalanine, and has 15 residues. Kept here is only the CDR3 DNA, which spans 45 bases and is read in frame from base 1. CDR1 and CDR2 are drawn from the germline V gene: SGDLS, YYNGEE. General findings and caveats noted by the study authors: Blood samples had more total productive templates and 7 to 8-fold more unique clonotypes than tumor samples. T-cell clonality did not differ significantly between tumor and blood, with mean clonality about 0.12 in tumors and approximately 0.077 in blood. Tumor versus blood clonality comparisons may be biased because tumors are enriched in CD45RO+ effector rather than naive T cells, biasing toward lower diversity. Because inoperable disease is present at presentation in most pancreatic cancer patients, the resected cohort was biased toward the minority with early-stage disease.

TCR beta CDR3 regions were amplified from genomic DNA using the immunoSEQ hsTCRB kit. An Illumina HiSeq system was used for high-throughput TRB CDR3 sequencing. In the authors' own workflow: The immunoSEQ software was used to analyze the sequencing reads, and any nonproductive sequences containing premature stops or frame-shifts were left out. Repertoire clonality was computed as one minus Shannon entropy normalized by log2 of the number of unique productive sequences. TCRdb took over this immuneACCESS table, retaining in-frame rearrangements with V and J assigned. Such tables are incomplete; in checked studies, under half of the missing clones stem from an unresolved V gene, and the remainder is unexplained. Clone size and the V and J calls come from that table; the DNA yielded D and trimming. In this sample the table shows over 7,500 clones, around 92% of which occur a single time. Roughly 3% of the sample comes from the top ten.

Specimen: PBMCs. The sequence was obtained from a human donor with pancreatic ductal adenocarcinoma. The chain is assembled from TRBV9 and TRBJ2-1; tentative D gene TRBD2, with 6 bases matching. The DNA is TGTGCCAGCAGCGTAGTAGCGGAGGCGTACAATGAGCAGTTCTTC. This sequence encodes CASSVVAEAYNEQFF.